This T cell receptor (beta chain) was sequenced during a study of T cell repertoires in cytomegalovirus infection. Study-wide findings and caveats: There were HLA-C-restricted CMV-specific TCR beta clonotypes dominating the ex vivo response.

TCRdb re-called the reads through MiXCR, storing one row per CDR3 protein. The sample carries approximately 770,000 distinct CDR3 sequences, roughly 28% recorded once. This clonotype was counted only a few times. Its target is not known. The sample here was cultured CD8+ T cells from PBMCs, taken from culture after CMV antigen stimulation. The sequence came from a human donor in good health (CMV status not recorded). Some clones in this sample may be carry-over from other donors' samples.

The CDR3 DNA follows: TGTGCCAGCAGTTTATACAGAAAAGAGACCCAGTACTTC. Translating gives CASSLYRKETQYF. This rearrangement joins TRBV27 to TRBJ2-5; D uncertain. The CDR3 extends over 13 amino acids. CDR1 and CDR2 from the germline V gene are MNHEY and SMNVEV (reference sequence). With 1 base removed from V and 3 bases from J, the gap between germline ends came to 6 bases.